This TCR beta chain emerged from a study of blood T cells in healthy people across ages. The overall study: Researchers report that template switching captured about one barcoded beta molecule per two T cells. General observations from the study: TCR beta diversity tracked closely with naive T cell percentage. Per million T cells, TCR beta diversity dropped about linearly as age rose.

Through a sample-barcoded 5' primer and a J-beta primer mix, a second PCR was run for 7 to 11 cycles. Every cDNA molecule carried a tag from a template-switch adaptor bearing 12 random nucleotides. TCRdb itself ran the 5' RACE reads through MiXCR, one entry per CDR3 protein. The sample shows about 720,000 distinct CDR3 sequences, about 20% of them seen only once. The CDR3 totals 17 residues. V lost 4 bases and J lost 1, with 17 bases in between. The germline V gene has CDR1 WNHNN and CDR2 SYGVQD (reference sequence). A few counts support this clonotype. As yet, its antigen is unknown. The TCR was taken from a man aged 70 or older in good health. What was sequenced was blood. The rearrangement joins TRBV10-1 to TRBJ2-1; no clear D gene. DNA of the CDR3: TGCGCCAGCAGTGGGGGTCTTGGCGACGGGTCCTACAATGAGCAGTTCTTC. This gives the protein CASSGGLGDGSYNEQFF.